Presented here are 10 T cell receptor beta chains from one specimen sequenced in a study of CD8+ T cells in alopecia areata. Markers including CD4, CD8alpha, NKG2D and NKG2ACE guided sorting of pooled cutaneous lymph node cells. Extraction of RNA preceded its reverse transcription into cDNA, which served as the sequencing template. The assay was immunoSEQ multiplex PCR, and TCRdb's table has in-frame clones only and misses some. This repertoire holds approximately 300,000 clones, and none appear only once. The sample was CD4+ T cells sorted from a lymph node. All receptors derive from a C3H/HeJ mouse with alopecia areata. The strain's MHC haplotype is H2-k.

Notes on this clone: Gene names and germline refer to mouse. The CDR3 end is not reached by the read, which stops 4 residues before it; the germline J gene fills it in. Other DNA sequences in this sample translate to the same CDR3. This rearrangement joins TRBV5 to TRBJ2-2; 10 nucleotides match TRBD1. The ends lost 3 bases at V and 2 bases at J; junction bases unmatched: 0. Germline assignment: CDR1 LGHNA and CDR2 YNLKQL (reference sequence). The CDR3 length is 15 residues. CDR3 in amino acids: CASSQTGGNTGQLYF. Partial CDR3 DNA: TGTGCCAGCAGCCAGACAGGGGGCAACACCGGG.

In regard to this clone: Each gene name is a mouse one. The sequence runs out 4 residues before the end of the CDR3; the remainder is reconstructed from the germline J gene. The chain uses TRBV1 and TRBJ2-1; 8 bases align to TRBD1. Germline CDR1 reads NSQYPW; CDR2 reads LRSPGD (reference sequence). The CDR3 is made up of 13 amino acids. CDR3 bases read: TGCACCTGCAGTAGACAGGGGAGGGCT. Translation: CTCSRQGRA. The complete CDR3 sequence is CTCSRQGRAEQFF.

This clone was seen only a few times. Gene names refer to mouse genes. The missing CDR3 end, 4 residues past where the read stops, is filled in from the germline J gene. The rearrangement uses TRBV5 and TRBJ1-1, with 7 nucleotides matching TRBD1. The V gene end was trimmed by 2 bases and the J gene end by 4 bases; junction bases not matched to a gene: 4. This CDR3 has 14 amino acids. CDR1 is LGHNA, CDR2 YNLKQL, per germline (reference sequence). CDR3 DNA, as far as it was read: TGTGCCAGCAGCCAAAGGGGGCAGGGCACA. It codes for CASSQRGQGT. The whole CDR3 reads CASSQRGQGTEVFF.

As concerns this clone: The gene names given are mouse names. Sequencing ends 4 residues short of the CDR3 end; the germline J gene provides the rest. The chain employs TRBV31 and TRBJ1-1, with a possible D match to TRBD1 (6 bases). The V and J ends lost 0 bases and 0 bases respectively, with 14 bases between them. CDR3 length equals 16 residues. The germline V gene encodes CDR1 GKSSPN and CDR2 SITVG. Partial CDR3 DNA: TGTGCCTGGAGTCTTGGAGGACAGAGAGCAAACACA. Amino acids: CAWSLGGQRANT. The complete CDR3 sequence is CAWSLGGQRANTEVFF.

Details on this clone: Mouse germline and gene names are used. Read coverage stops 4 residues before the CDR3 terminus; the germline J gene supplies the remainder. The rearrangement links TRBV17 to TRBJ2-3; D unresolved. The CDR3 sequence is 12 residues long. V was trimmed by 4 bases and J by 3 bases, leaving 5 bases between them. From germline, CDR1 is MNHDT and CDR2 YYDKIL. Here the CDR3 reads CASSKLAETLYF. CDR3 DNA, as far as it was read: TGTGCTAGCAGTAAACTGGCAGAA.

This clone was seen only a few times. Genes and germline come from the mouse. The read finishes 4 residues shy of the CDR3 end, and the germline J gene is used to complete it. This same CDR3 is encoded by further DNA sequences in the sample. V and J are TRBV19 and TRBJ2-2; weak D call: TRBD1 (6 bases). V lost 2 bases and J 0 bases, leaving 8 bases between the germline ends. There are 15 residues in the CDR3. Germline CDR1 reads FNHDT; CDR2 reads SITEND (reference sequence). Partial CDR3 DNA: TGTGCCAGCAGTATCAGGGGAGCAAACACCGGG. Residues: CASSIRGANTG. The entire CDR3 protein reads CASSIRGANTGQLYF.

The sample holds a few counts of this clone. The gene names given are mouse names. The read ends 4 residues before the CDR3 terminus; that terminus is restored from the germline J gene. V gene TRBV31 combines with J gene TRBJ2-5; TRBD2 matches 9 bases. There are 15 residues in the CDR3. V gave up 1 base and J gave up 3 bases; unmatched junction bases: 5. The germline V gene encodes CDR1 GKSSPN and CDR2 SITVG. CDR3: CAWSPPTGGQDTQYF. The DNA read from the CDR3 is TGTGCCTGGAGTCCCCCGACTGGGGGACAAGAC.

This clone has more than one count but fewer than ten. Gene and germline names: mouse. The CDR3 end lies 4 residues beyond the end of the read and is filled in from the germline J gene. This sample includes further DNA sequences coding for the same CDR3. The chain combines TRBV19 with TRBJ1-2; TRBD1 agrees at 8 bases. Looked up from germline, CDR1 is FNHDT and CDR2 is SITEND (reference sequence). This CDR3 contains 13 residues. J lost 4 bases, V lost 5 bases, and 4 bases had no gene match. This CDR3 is CASRAGGVSDYTF. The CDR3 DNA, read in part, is TGTGCCAGCAGAGCAGGGGGCGTCTCC.

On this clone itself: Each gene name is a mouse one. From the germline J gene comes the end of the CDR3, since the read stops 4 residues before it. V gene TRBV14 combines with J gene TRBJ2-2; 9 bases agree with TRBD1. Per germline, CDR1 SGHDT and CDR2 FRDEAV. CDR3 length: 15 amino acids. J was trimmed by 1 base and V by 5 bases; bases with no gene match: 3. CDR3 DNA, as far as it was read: TGTGCCAGCAGACCGGGACAGGGAAACACCGGG. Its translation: CASRPGQGNTG. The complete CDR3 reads CASRPGQGNTGQLYF.

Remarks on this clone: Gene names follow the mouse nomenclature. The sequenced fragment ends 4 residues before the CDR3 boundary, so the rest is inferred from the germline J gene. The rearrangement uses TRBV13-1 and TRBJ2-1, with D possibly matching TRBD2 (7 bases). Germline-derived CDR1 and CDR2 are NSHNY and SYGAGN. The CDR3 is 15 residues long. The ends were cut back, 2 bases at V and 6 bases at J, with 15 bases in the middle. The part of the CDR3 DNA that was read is TGTGCCAGCAGTGAGCCGCGGGGGGCGCTTGCT. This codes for CASSEPRGALA. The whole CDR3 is CASSEPRGALAEQFF.